The clone carrying this T cell receptor (beta chain) was counted a few times. What it binds is not known. The sample comes from a study of identical twins. A single record per CDR3 protein comes from TCRdb applying MiXCR to the 5' RACE reads. The sample has about 1.7 million distinct CDR3 sequences, roughly 35% seen once; the top ten hold about 0.25%. General study points: Compared with models, monozygotic twins showed more out-of-frame TCR alpha sharing.

Healthy Caucasians alone served as donors. This CDR3 has 18 amino acids. Trimming removed 2 bases from V and 4 bases from J; junction bases left unmatched: 11. Per the germline V gene, CDR1 is SGHRS and CDR2 is YFSETQ. Material for sequencing was cord blood. The genes are TRBV5-1 and TRBJ2-3; the match to TRBD2 covers 12 bases. This receptor was taken from a newborn girl in good health. The CDR3 reads CASSFLAGGPRSADTQYF. CDR3 DNA: TGCGCCAGCAGCTTCCTAGCGGGGGGGCCTCGAAGCGCAGATACGCAGTATTTT. The full variable domain, its missing parts supplied by reference TRBV5-1 and TRBJ2-3, is KAGVTQTPRYLIKTRGQQVTLSCSPISGHRSVSWYQQTPGQGLQFLFEYFSETQRNKGNFPGRFSGRQFSNSRSEMNVSTLELGDSALYLCASSFLAGGPRSADTQYFGPGTRLTVL.